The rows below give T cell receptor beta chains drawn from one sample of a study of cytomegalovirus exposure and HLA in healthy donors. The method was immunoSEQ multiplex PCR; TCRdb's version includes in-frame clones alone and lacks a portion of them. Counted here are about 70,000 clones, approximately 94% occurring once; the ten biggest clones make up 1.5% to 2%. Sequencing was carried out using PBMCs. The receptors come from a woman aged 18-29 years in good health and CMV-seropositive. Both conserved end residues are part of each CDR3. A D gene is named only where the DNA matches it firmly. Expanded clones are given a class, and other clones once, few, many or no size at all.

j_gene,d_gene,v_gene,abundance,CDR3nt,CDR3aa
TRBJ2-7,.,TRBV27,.,TGTGCCAGCAGTTTAGGGGGCAGTTACTACGAGCAGTACTTC,CASSLGGSYYEQYF
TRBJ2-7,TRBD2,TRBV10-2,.,TGCGCCAGCAGTCGCCGGGACTACGGGGGGACTAACGAGCAGTACTTC,CASSRRDYGGTNEQYF
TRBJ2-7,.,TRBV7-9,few,TGTGCCAGCAGCTTAGAGGGAGGACCCTCCTACGAGCAGTACTTC,CASSLEGGPSYEQYF
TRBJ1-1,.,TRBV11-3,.,TGTGCCAGCAGCTCCCCCATGCTCGGGGGATGGAACACTGAAGCTTTCTTT,CASSSPMLGGWNTEAFF
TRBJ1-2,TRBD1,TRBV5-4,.,TGTGCCAGCGCGAACAGGGGCGGCTACACCTTC,CASANRGGYTF
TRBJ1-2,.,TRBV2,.,TGTGCCAGCAGTGACACAGGCTATGGCTACACCTTC,CASSDTGYGYTF
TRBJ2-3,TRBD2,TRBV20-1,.,TGCAGTCGTCGGGGGGTAGATACGCAGTATTTT,CSRRGVDTQYF
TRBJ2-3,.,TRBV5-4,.,TGTGCCAGCAGGCCGGGAAGGGCCGATACGCAGTATTTT,CASRPGRADTQYF
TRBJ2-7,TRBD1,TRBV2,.,TGTGCCAGCAGAAAACGGGACAGGGATACCTACGAGCAGTACTTC,CASRKRDRDTYEQYF
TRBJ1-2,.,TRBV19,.,TGTGCCAGTAGTATATATTCGGGGAGCTATGGCTACACCTTC,CASSIYSGSYGYTF
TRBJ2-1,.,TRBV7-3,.,TGTGCCAGCAGCTTAGACGGGGTAGGTGAGCAGTTCTTC,CASSLDGVGEQFF
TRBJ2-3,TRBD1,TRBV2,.,TGTGCCAGCCAAGGACAGGAGCTCTTCACAGATACGCAGTATTTT,CASQGQELFTDTQYF
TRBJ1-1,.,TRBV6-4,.,TGTGCCAGCAGCCCGACAGCCGAAAACACTGAAGCTTTCTTT,CASSPTAENTEAFF